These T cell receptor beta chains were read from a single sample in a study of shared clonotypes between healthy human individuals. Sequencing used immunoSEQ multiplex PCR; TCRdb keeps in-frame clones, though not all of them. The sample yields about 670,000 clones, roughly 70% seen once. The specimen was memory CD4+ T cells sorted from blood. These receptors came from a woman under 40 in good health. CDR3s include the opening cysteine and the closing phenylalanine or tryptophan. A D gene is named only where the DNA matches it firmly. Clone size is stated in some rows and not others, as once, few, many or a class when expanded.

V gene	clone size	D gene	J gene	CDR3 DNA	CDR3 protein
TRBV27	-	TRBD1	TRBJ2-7	TGTGCCAGCAGTTTCCTCCGGACAGGGCCGGAAGTCTACGAGCAGTACTTC	CASSFLRTGPEVYEQYF
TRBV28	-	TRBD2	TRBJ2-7	TGTGCCAGCAGTTTACTAGCGGGAGTTTTGCAGTACTTC	CASSLLAGVLQYF
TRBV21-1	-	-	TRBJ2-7	TGTGCCAGCAGCAAACACGACACCAGCTACGAGCAGTACTTC	CASSKHDTSYEQYF
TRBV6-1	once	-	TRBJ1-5	TGTGCCAGCAACCTGATTAGCAATCAGCCCCAGCATTTT	CASNLISNQPQHF
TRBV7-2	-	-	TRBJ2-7	TGTGCCAGCAGCCCAGTGGGGGGACTGGGCGAGCAGTACTTC	CASSPVGGLGEQYF
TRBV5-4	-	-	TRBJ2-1	TGTGCCAGCAGCCCTGCCGGGGGGCGGGAGTGGAATGAGCAGTTCTTC	CASSPAGGREWNEQFF
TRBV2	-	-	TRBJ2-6	TGTGCCAGCAGAGCAGGGGACCCTGGGGCCAACGTCCTGACTTTC	CASRAGDPGANVLTF
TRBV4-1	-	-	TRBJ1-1	TGCGCCAGCAGCCAAGAAAGAAGGGAGGGCACTGAAGCTTTCTTT	CASSQERREGTEAFF
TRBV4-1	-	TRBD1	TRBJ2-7	TGCGCCAGCAGCCGTACCGGGACAGAAAAATACTTC	CASSRTGTEKYF
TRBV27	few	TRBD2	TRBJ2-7	TGTGCCAGCAGCCTGCCCCGGAGCGTACTTGGCGGGAGATACGAGCAGTACTTC	CASSLPRSVLGGRYEQYF
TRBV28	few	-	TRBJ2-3	TGTGCCAGCAGTTTCGGCGGGCCCACAGATACGCAGTATTTT	CASSFGGPTDTQYF
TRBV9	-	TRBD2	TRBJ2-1	TGTGCCAGCAGCCCCCGGGGTAGCGGGGATGAGTACAATGAGCAGTTCTTC	CASSPRGSGDEYNEQFF
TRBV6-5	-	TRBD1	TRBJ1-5	TGTGCCAGCAGTTACTCGGGGACAGGGGTCCAGCCCCAGCATTTT	CASSYSGTGVQPQHF
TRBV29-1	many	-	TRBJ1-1	TGCAGCGTCACCGAGACCTTCGGGGGGCGCGGGGGGAACACTGAAGCTTTCTTT	CSVTETFGGRGGNTEAFF
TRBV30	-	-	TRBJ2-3	TGTGCCTGGAGCTCCCGCACAGATACGCAGTATTTT	CAWSSRTDTQYF
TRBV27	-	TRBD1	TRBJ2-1	TGTGCCAGCAGTTCACAGGGGGCGAGCACCTACAATGAGCAGTTCTTC	CASSSQGASTYNEQFF
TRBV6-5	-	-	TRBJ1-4	TGTGCCAGCAGTTACACCCAAGAAAAACTGTTTTTT	CASSYTQEKLFF
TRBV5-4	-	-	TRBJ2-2	TGTGCCAGCAGCCTTCAATTCTACACCGGGGAGCTGTTTTTT	CASSLQFYTGELFF
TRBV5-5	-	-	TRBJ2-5	TGTGCCAGCAGCCTTCGGACGACTCAAGAGACCCAGTACTTC	CASSLRTTQETQYF
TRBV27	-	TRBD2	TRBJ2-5	TGTGCCAGCAGTCGATTAGCGGGAGTTGTACAAGAGACCCAGTACTTC	CASSRLAGVVQETQYF